These 5 T cell receptor beta chains were all obtained from the same sample, sequenced in a study of blood T cell repertoires in COVID-19. Generated by immunoSEQ multiplex PCR, the TCRdb table keeps only in-frame clones and is missing some. Among roughly 260,000 clones listed, around four fifths were seen once. Sequencing used PBMCs or T cells enriched from blood (not recorded which). These receptors were taken from a woman aged 40 to 50 who had been exposed to COVID-19.

The genes are TRBV5-6 and TRBJ1-3; 8 bases fit TRBD1. Germline lookup yields CDR1 SGHDT and CDR2 YYEEEE. J was trimmed by 0 bases and V by 3 bases; bases with no gene match: 5. The CDR3 runs 16 residues. CDR3 protein: CASSWGTGGSGNTIYF. The CDR3 DNA reads as TGTGCCAGCAGCTGGGGGACAGGCGGCTCTGGAAACACCATATATTTT.

V usage is TRBV10-3 and J usage is TRBJ2-1, with 16 bases that match TRBD2. CDR3 length: 18 amino acids. With 4 bases clipped from V and 7 bases from J, the junction kept 10 bases outside the gene matches. Per the germline V gene, CDR1 is ENHRY and CDR2 is SYGVKD. The CDR3: CAISGPGTSGGDLNEQFF. For the CDR3, the DNA is TGTGCCATCAGTGGGCCCGGGACTAGCGGGGGGGATCTAAATGAGCAGTTCTTC.

The genes are TRBV28 and TRBJ1-1; D perhaps matches TRBD1 (5 bases). The V end lost 2 bases, the J end lost 3 bases, and 10 bases lay between the germline ends. Germline V lookup: CDR1 MDHEN, CDR2 SYDVKM. The length of the CDR3 is 14 residues. This CDR3 is CASSLTTAYTEAFF. DNA for the CDR3: TGTGCCAGCAGTTTAACGACAGCTTACACTGAAGCTTTCTTT.

This chain links TRBV7-6 with TRBJ2-3, with 13 bases that match TRBD2. The germline V gene encodes CDR1 SGHVS and CDR2 FNYEAQ. V was clipped by 5 bases and J by 4 bases; unmatched bases: 9. The CDR3 is made up of 17 amino acids. CDR3 in amino acids: CASSPELAGGAADTQYF. The CDR3 bases are TGTGCCAGCAGCCCAGAACTAGCGGGGGGGGCCGCAGATACGCAGTATTTT.

The rearrangement uses TRBV5-1 and TRBJ1-2; 7 nucleotides match TRBD1. Germline V CDR1 and CDR2: SGHRS, YFSETQ. This CDR3 contains 15 residues. V lost 6 bases, J lost 5 bases, and 13 bases stayed unmatched. In nucleotides, the CDR3 is TGCGCCAGCAAACCAGGGGGGACGGAGGAGTATGGCTACACCTTC. It is translated as CASKPGGTEEYGYTF.